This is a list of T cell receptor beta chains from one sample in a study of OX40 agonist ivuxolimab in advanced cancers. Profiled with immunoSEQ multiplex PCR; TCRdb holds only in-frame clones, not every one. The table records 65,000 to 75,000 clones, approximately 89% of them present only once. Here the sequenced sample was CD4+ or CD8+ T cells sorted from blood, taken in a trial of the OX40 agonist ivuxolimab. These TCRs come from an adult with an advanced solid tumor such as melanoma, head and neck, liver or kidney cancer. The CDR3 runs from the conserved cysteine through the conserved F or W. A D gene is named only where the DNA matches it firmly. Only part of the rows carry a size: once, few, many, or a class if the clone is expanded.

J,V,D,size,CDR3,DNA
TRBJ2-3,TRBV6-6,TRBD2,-,CASSYYGGAADTQYF,TGTGCCAGCAGTTACTACGGGGGGGCCGCAGATACGCAGTATTTT
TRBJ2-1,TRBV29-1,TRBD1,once,CSVALGTGLNEQFF,TGCAGCGTTGCTCTAGGGACAGGGTTGAATGAGCAGTTCTTC
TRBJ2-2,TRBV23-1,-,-,CASSRPIRGRTGELFF,TGCGCCAGCAGTCGGCCCATCAGGGGAAGGACCGGGGAGCTGTTTTTT
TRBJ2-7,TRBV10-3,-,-,CAIKGGQGYEQYF,TGTGCCATCAAGGGGGGGCAGGGGTACGAGCAGTACTTC
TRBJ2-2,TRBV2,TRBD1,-,CASRTGGSNGELFF,TGTGCCAGCAGGACAGGGGGCTCGAACGGGGAGCTGTTTTTT
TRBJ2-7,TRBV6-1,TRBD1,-,CASTWDREQYF,TGTGCCAGCACCTGGGACAGGGAGCAGTACTTC
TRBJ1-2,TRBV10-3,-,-,CAIRTAGSILSYGYTF,TGTGCCATCAGGACGGCGGGATCCATCCTTTCTTATGGCTACACCTTC
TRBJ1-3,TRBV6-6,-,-,CASSSGATSGNTIYF,TGTGCCAGCAGTTCCGGGGCAACCTCTGGAAACACCATATATTTT
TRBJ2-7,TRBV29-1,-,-,CSVGDPFSEQYF,TGCAGCGTTGGGGACCCCTTCAGCGAGCAGTACTTC
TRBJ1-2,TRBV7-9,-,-,CASSLLRRSGMEYGYTF,TGTGCCAGCAGCTTACTTCGCCGGTCGGGGATGGAGTATGGCTACACCTTC
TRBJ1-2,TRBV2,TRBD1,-,CASSSAGGASGYTF,TGTGCCAGCAGTAGCGCAGGGGGCGCAAGTGGCTACACCTTC
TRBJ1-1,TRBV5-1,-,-,CASSLESRGGEAFF,TGCGCCAGCAGCTTGGAGAGTCGTGGGGGTGAAGCTTTCTTT
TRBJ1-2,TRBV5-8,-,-,CASSRRFNYGYTF,TGTGCCAGCAGCCGACGGTTCAACTATGGCTACACCTTC
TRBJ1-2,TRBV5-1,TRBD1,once,CASSLDRGSYGYTF,TGCGCCAGCAGCTTGGACAGGGGAAGCTATGGCTACACCTTC
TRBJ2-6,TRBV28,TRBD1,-,CASSFLGQGAKGANVLTF,TGTGCCAGCAGTTTCCTTGGACAGGGGGCTAAAGGGGCCAACGTCCTGACTTTC
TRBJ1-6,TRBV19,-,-,CASSPSGTLTPLHF,TGTGCCAGTAGTCCTTCAGGGACGTTGACACCCCTCCACTTT
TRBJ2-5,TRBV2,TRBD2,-,CASSEAGGETQYF,TGTGCCAGCAGTGAAGCGGGGGGGGAGACCCAGTACTTC
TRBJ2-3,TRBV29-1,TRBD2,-,CSAKTSGGTDTQYF,TGCAGCGCAAAGACTAGCGGGGGCACAGATACGCAGTATTTT
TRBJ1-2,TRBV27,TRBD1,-,CASSDRTGGARGYTF,TGTGCCAGCAGTGACCGCACAGGGGGCGCGAGAGGCTACACCTTC
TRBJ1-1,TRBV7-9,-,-,CASSPDTEAFF,TGTGCCAGCAGCCCGGACACTGAAGCTTTCTTT
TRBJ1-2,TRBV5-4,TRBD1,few,CASSFGQGSNYGYTF,TGTGCCAGCAGCTTTGGACAGGGAAGCAACTATGGCTACACCTTC
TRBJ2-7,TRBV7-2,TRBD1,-,CASSLATRQGPYEQYF,TGTGCCAGCAGCTTAGCGACTCGACAGGGACCCTACGAGCAGTACTTC
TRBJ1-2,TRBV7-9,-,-,CASSLGGRVGGYTF,TGTGCCAGCAGCTTAGGAGGCAGGGTCGGTGGCTACACCTTC
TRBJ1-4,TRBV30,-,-,CAWSDPTPGGKLFF,TGTGCCTGGAGTGATCCCACCCCGGGAGGAAAACTGTTTTTT
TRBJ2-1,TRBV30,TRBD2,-,CAWSVSSGGAEQFF,TGTGCCTGGAGTGTGTCCAGCGGGGGGGCGGAGCAGTTCTTC